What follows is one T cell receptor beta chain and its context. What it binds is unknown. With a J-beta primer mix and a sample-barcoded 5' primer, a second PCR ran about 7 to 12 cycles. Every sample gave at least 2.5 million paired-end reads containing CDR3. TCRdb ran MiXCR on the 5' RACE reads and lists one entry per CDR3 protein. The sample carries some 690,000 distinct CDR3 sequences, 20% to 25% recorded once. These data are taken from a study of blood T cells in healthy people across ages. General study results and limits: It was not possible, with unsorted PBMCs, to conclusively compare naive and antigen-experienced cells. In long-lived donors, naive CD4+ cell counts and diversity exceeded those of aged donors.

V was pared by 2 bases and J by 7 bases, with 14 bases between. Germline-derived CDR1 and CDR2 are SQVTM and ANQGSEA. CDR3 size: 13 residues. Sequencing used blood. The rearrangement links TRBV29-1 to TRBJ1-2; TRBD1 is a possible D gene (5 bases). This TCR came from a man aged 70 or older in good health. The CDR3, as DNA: TGCAGCGTTGAATTTTGGGGGAGCCGTGGCTACACCTTC. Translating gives CSVEFWGSRGYTF.